This TCR beta chain was captured in a study of cytomegalovirus exposure and HLA in healthy donors (TCRdb year 2017). Regarding the research as a whole: According to an earlier analysis of 587 of the donors, some 170 million T cells yielded 117 million unique TCR beta sequences and more than 250 Gb of sequence data. About 280 gigabases of sequencing data and 91 million or so unique TCR sequences made up an early release that covered 500 to 650 HLA-typed donors. Of the roughly 410 genotyped donors, 81% were placed in the genetic ancestry cluster associated with self-reported Caucasian donors. The aim of the study was to test whether cataloging public T cell receptors could identify signatures of past pathogen exposure. Using immunosequencing, the study profiled T cell repertoires from about 620 subjects and related those repertoires to cytomegalovirus serostatus. Along with the approximately 700-subject first cohort, a separate validation cohort of over 90 different subjects was used. To predict cytomegalovirus infection status, the study brought together high-throughput TCR immunosequencing, statistical association of individual TCRs with disease status, and machine learning. A later analysis re-examined previously published TCR beta repertoires from 600 to 700 donors and added high-resolution HLA genotyping to investigate patterns of TCR occurrence. Rather than using new phenotypic data, the later analysis identified candidate immune exposures from TCR beta sequences and from how often those sequences occurred across donors. In an earlier analysis of 550 to 700 of the donors, high-throughput TCR beta sequencing was used to judge whether each TCR beta V gene segment behaved as functional or pseudogenic. Alongside the repertoire data, information on donor age, sex, ethnicity and CMV serostatus was compiled. A later genetic analysis used genome-wide SNP genotypes for about 60% of the roughly 670 donors, treating that subset as a discovery cohort. Every repertoire in the discovery cohort had been generated on one and the same sequencing platform. Both class I and class II loci were covered by HLA typing, at four-digit resolution. The number of typed donors differed by locus: about 629-630 for A, B, C, DRB1 and DQB1; approximately 520 for DQA1; approximately 600 for DPA1; and some 430 for DPB1. Because of strong linkage in the cohort, roughly five DR-DQ haplotypes were treated as single units for association and clustering. Across about 380 genotyped donors of the cohort, an average of about 250,000 unique TCR beta nucleotide sequences per donor were sequenced, and roughly 18% of those sequences were non-productive. Here is what the overall study found, with its caveats: In a later analysis, over 15,000 TCR beta sequences were associated with specific HLA alleles at a false discovery rate of 0.05. A few of the identified cytomegalovirus-associated TCR beta chains were confirmed in vitro to be specific for cytomegalovirus antigens. Compared with equally common non-associated chains, HLA-associated TCR beta chains in a later analysis were more clonally expanded and had lower generation probabilities. CMV serostatus was the only immune exposure information available for the cohort. Linkage disequilibrium might explain the correlated functional status among segregating V segments, but an unknown experimental factor could not be ruled out. Most TCR sequences were seen in very few donors, while some public TCRs were found in many individuals. A cluster of highly shared sequence variants was judged likely to represent a technical artifact of the sequencing pipeline. V-gene and J-gene trimming of TCR beta chains was associated with a missense DCLRE1C variant in a later genetic analysis, and the association was replicated in an independent cohort. The earlier analysis of approximately 590 of the donors excluded roughly 16 rarely observed V segments, including chromosome 9 orphons, because counts were too low. According to a later analysis, parvovirus B19, influenza, CMV and Epstein-Barr virus appeared linked to several top co-occurrence clusters. When HLA alleles, especially DR and DQ, strongly co-occurred, TCR associations were difficult to assign to individual alleles. According to a later analysis, most CMV-associated TCR beta chains appeared to be HLA-restricted, and the HLA associations seemed to be driven largely by CMV exposure. Because HLA typing was unavailable for some donors at each locus, only the typed subset was used in association tests. In a later genetic analysis, fewer N-insertions in productive TCRs were reported among donors in an Asian-associated ancestry cluster than the roughly 670-donor mean. According to a later analysis, TCR association rates differed among HLA loci, with DRB1 alleles showing the most associated TCRs and HLA-C alleles showing the fewest. The authors suggested that the approach could potentially be generalized to other disease states and immunological phenotypes. A total of about 180 TCR beta chains were listed by the study as associated with cytomegalovirus. An earlier analysis of 450 to 750 of the donors showed that most TCR beta V segments appeared in productive rearrangements either about 87% or about 30% of the time, which broadly matched IMGT annotations. The presence/absence analyses assumed that sequencing depth was roughly uniform across donors, and that assumption may not be true. A further reported finding was that TCR beta sequences accurately predicted the HLA-A and HLA-B alleles for most subjects in the first cohort. Cytomegalovirus status was reported to be diagnosed by the classifier with high specificity and sensitivity in both the original and validation cohorts. Only TCR beta chains were sequenced in this cohort, and the absence of alpha or paired-chain data limited detectable features.

As regards this clone: Its antigen is unknown. One base away there is no much larger clone; base qualities are not given.

In total, about 650 healthy bone marrow donors made up the cohort. At the time of sampling, every cohort member was nominally healthy, though immune exposures that went unrecorded were likely present. The donor tested CMV seronegative, placing the donor among the roughly 400 seronegative members of the cohort. A peripheral blood sample was provided by each donor, and peripheral blood mononuclear cells were used for TCR beta sequencing. The Qiagen DNeasy Blood Extraction Kit was used to extract genomic DNA from the blood cell samples. Library method: the immunoSEQ multiplex PCR assay. The multiplex PCR relied on a mix of 60 forward primers for TCR Vbeta segments and 13 reverse primers for TCR Jbeta segments. Amplification of the CDR3 region of rearranged TCR beta genes was performed with a multiplex PCR assay on genomic DNA. Amplified TCR beta libraries were sequenced as 87-base-pair reads on the Illumina HiSeq System. In the authors' own workflow: Across the 640 or so repertoires, a later analysis counted 80 million or so unique TCR beta chains, about 10 million of which were shared by at least two donors. To remove PCR and sequencing errors, raw reads were error-corrected and collapsed into unique sequences using a nearest-neighbor algorithm that merged closely related sequences. Alignment of CDR3 sequences to IMGT reference sequences was used to assign V, D and J gene segments. For a sequence to be retained, a match of at least six nucleotides was required to both a V gene segment and a J gene segment. Rearrangements were called productive when the CDR3 lacked stop codons and stayed in frame with V and J; all others were non-productive. Following IMGT convention, CDR3 was defined as the stretch from the second conserved V-encoded cysteine up to the conserved J-encoded phenylalanine. The earlier analysis of some 550 of the donors excluded any sequence lacking an unambiguous match to a single V gene segment. An earlier analysis of a few hundred of the donors called V segments functional above 56.7% productive rearrangements and segregating when the between-donor standard deviation exceeded 5%. A statistical classification framework was built for diagnosing cytomegalovirus status from the catalog of TCR beta chain sequences. In a later analysis, V and J genes were assigned by comparing TCR nucleotide sequences against IMGT/GENE-DB human TR gene sequences. Using the TCRdist pipeline, a later analysis assigned CDR3 sequences along with most-parsimonious VDJ recombination scenarios. A later analysis defined each TCR beta chain by its CDR3 amino acid sequence plus V-gene family, and excluded reads lacking a unique V-gene family. A later analysis removed 592 highly shared, low-generation-probability nucleotide sequences to deal with suspected cross-contamination and a sequencing artifact. A later analysis calculated a clonal expansion index for each public chain from normalized within-repertoire ranks of inferred template counts. In a later analysis, generation probabilities were computed using a VDJ recombination model fitted to out-of-frame rearrangements, and the results were checked against IGoR. In a later analysis, hypergeometric tests were used to score TCR-TCR, TCR-HLA and TCR-CMV co-occurrence, with a repertoire-size bias correction applied to TCR pairs. False discovery rates were estimated in a later analysis by permuting HLA or CMV assignments 20 times. In a later analysis, co-occurring TCRs were grouped with DBSCAN, and TCRdist sequence similarity was added when clustering was performed within HLA-allele-positive subsets. Co-occurrence clustering excluded repertoires with fewer than 30,000 or more than 120,000 public chains, plus five with anomalous nucleotide sharing. What TCRdb holds here is the immuneACCESS table cut down to in-frame rearrangements. Part of the clones is not present; checked against another copy, under half of the missing clones reflect an unresolved V gene, and the others are unexplained. For V, J and clone size, that table is used; D and trimming come from the DNA. This sample is represented by roughly 98,000 clones; around 80% of them were singletons. More than 1.4% of the sample rests with the top ten.

This clonotype was obtained from a man between 35 and 55 years old in good health and CMV-seronegative. Sequencing was performed on PBMCs.

The DNA is as follows: TGTGCCAGCAGCCCTAACCCAGGGACAACTAATGAAAAACTGTTTTTT. It is translated as CASSPNPGTTNEKLFF. The chain employs TRBV5-4 and TRBJ1-4; matching of 5 bases hints at TRBD1 as the D gene. V is clipped by 4 bases and J by 0 bases, and the sequence between their germline boundaries is 13 bases long. Including the terminal cysteine and phenylalanine, the CDR3 comprises 16 residues. The retained sequence is limited to the CDR3, 48 bases, with the frame set at the first base. The germline V gene (reference sequence) provides CDR1 SGHNT and CDR2 YYREEE.